This is a list of T cell receptor beta chains from one sample in a study of blood T cell repertoires in COVID-19. This table comes from immunoSEQ multiplex PCR, and its TCRdb copy is limited to in-frame clones, with some not included. Of 90,000 to 130,000 clones listed, 65% to 90% were seen once; the top ten hold 16%. Sequenced input: peripheral blood. The receptor set was obtained from a woman aged 55-75 years with acute or convalescent COVID-19. Each CDR3 is given with its conserved first and last residue. D genes are given only for firm matches. Rows may omit the clone size; those that give it use once, few, many or a size class.

>18|TRBD1|.|TRBV4-2|TRBJ1-5
CASSQRPQGASGNQPQHF
TGTGCCAGCAGCCAGAGGCCGCAGGGGGCTAGCGGCAATCAGCCCCAGCATTTT
>11|.|few|TRBV5-6|TRBJ1-2
CASSLTDGYTF
TGTGCCAGCAGCTTAACAGATGGCTACACCTTC
>17|TRBD1|.|TRBV5-1|TRBJ1-1
CASSFDRGSIMNTEAFF
TGCGCCAGCAGCTTTGACAGGGGGTCGATCATGAACACTGAAGCTTTCTTT
>16|TRBD1|.|TRBV27|TRBJ2-2
CASSLYRGAGVWELFF
TGTGCCAGCAGTTTGTACAGGGGCGCAGGTGTATGGGAGCTGTTTTTT
>15|TRBD1|.|TRBV4-1|TRBJ1-1
CASSHLGQGAFEAFF
TGCGCCAGCAGCCATCTAGGACAGGGGGCGTTTGAAGCTTTCTTT
>14|TRBD1|.|TRBV2|TRBJ1-5
CASSDRGGDQPQHF
TGTGCCAGCAGTGATAGAGGGGGCGACCAGCCCCAGCATTTT
>16|.|.|TRBV7-8|TRBJ2-5
CASSAKPWTDQETQYF
TGTGCCAGCAGCGCTAAACCCTGGACAGACCAAGAGACCCAGTACTTC
>14|.|.|TRBV4-1|TRBJ1-2
CASSPGTTNYGYTF
TGCGCCAGCAGCCCAGGGACAACTAACTATGGCTACACCTTC
>12|.|.|TRBV2|TRBJ1-2
CASSVGRGGYTF
TGTGCCAGCAGTGTAGGCAGGGGTGGCTACACCTTC
>16|.|.|TRBV9|TRBJ2-1
CASSDLWGASYNEQFF
TGTGCCAGCAGCGACCTATGGGGAGCTTCCTACAATGAGCAGTTCTTC
>14|TRBD2|.|TRBV4-2|TRBJ2-1
CASQQRGDYNEQFF
TGTGCCAGCCAGCAGCGGGGGGACTACAATGAGCAGTTCTTC
>14|TRBD1|.|TRBV5-4|TRBJ2-5
CASRPRTGKETQYF
TGTGCCAGCAGACCCCGGACAGGGAAAGAGACCCAGTACTTC
>14|.|.|TRBV7-9|TRBJ1-1
CASSLARGETEAFF
TGTGCCAGCAGCTTAGCGCGGGGAGAGACTGAAGCTTTCTTT
>15|TRBD1|.|TRBV4-1|TRBJ1-2
CASSQRQGGDYGYTF
TGCGCCAGCAGCCAAAGACAGGGAGGAGACTATGGCTACACCTTC
>14|TRBD1|.|TRBV6-5|TRBJ1-4
CASSPDRDREKLFF
TGTGCCAGCAGCCCCGACAGGGATCGGGAAAAACTGTTTTTT
>14|.|.|TRBV18|TRBJ1-2
CASSSNGYGLGYTF
TGTGCCAGCTCTTCTAACGGCTACGGGTTAGGCTACACCTTC
>15|.|.|TRBV7-9|TRBJ1-6
CASSLGGDSPQALHF
TGTGCCAGCAGCTTAGGGGGGGACTCACCACAGGCCCTCCACTTT
>15|TRBD2|.|TRBV2|TRBJ2-3
CASSIGLAGTDTQYF
TGTGCCAGCAGCATCGGTTTAGCGGGAACAGATACGCAGTATTTT
>14|TRBD2|few|TRBV7-9|TRBJ2-7
CASSPGGVLHEQYF
TGTGCCAGCAGTCCCGGGGGGGTACTTCACGAGCAGTACTTC
>18|TRBD1|.|TRBV18|TRBJ2-2
CASSPIHTGTGNTGELFF
TGTGCCAGCTCACCGATACACACCGGGACAGGGAACACCGGGGAGCTGTTTTTT
>15|.|.|TRBV7-2|TRBJ1-1
CASSLGRGAVTEAFF
TGTGCCAGCAGCTTAGGGCGGGGAGCGGTCACTGAAGCTTTCTTT
>17|.|.|TRBV24-1|TRBJ1-5
CATAGGGADYSNQPQHF
TGTGCCACCGCTGGCGGGGGCGCCGATTATAGCAATCAGCCCCAGCATTTT
>13|.|once|TRBV6-2/TRBV6-3|TRBJ2-7
CASSLGDSYEQYF
TGTGCCAGCAGCCTCGGGGACTCCTACGAGCAGTACTTC
>12|.|.|TRBV14|TRBJ1-1
CASSHVVYEAFF
TGTGCCAGCAGCCATGTCGTGTATGAAGCTTTCTTT
>14|TRBD1|.|TRBV4-1|TRBJ1-5
CASSHTGGEQPQHF
TGCGCCAGCAGCCACACAGGGGGCGAGCAGCCCCAGCATTTT
>15|TRBD1|few|TRBV6-6|TRBJ1-2
CASRDLGQDNYGYTF
TGTGCCAGCAGGGATTTGGGACAGGACAACTATGGCTACACCTTC
>11|.|few|TRBV20-1|TRBJ2-7
CSASQPGEQYF
TGCAGTGCTAGTCAGCCGGGCGAGCAGTACTTC
>11|.|.|TRBV12-5|TRBJ2-7
CASGLETRQYF
TGTGCTAGTGGTTTGGAGACAAGACAGTACTTC
>14|.|.|TRBV7-3|TRBJ2-3
CASSLTSRADTQYF
TGTGCCAGCAGCTTAACTTCCAGGGCAGATACGCAGTATTTT
>14|.|once|TRBV3-1/TRBV3-2|TRBJ1-5
CASSQEPGNQPQHF
TGTGCCAGCAGCCAAGAGCCAGGTAATCAGCCCCAGCATTTT
>12|.|once|TRBV12-3/TRBV12-4|TRBJ1-1
CASSLLRGEAFF
TGTGCCAGCAGTTTACTCAGGGGTGAAGCTTTCTTT
>13|TRBD1|many|TRBV18|TRBJ1-2
CASSSDRVGGYTF
TGTGCCAGCTCATCGGACAGGGTGGGAGGCTACACCTTC
>14|.|.|TRBV30|TRBJ2-5
CAWSGGNLGETQYF
TGTGCCTGGAGTGGCGGGAATCTGGGGGAGACCCAGTACTTC
>14|.|.|TRBV9|TRBJ1-2
CASTKEGWDYGYTF
TGTGCCAGCACAAAGGAGGGTTGGGACTATGGCTACACCTTC
>15|.|.|TRBV5-5|TRBJ2-2
CASSWQGGNTGELFF
TGTGCCAGCAGCTGGCAGGGGGGAAACACCGGGGAGCTGTTTTTT
>13|.|.|TRBV27|TRBJ2-3
CASSPYNTDTQYF
TGTGCCAGCAGTCCCTATAACACAGATACGCAGTATTTT
>15|TRBD1|.|TRBV11-3|TRBJ1-4
CASSRGGGQAYAVFF
TGTGCCAGCAGCCGAGGGGGCGGCCAGGCGTACGCGGTGTTTTTT
>15|TRBD1|.|TRBV15|TRBJ2-5
CATSRDRSYQETQYF
TGTGCCACCAGCAGGGACAGGTCGTACCAAGAGACCCAGTACTTC
>14|.|.|TRBV11-2|TRBJ1-3
CASSSTFSGNTIYF
TGTGCCAGCAGCTCAACATTCTCTGGAAACACCATATATTTT
>14|.|.|TRBV5-6|TRBJ2-3
CASSLGAGSDTQYF
TGTGCCAGCAGCTTGGGGGCAGGGTCAGATACGCAGTATTTT
>12|.|.|TRBV28|TRBJ1-2
CASKLMGHGYTF
TGTGCCAGCAAATTAATGGGCCATGGCTACACCTTC
>18|TRBD1|.|TRBV6-4|TRBJ2-3
CASSDVPGQEGGSDTQYF
TGTGCCAGCAGTGACGTCCCGGGACAGGAAGGAGGTTCAGATACGCAGTATTTT
>14|.|.|TRBV7-3|TRBJ2-3
CASSLGTSIDTQYF
TGTGCCAGCAGCTTAGGAACTAGCATCGATACGCAGTATTTT
>13|.|.|TRBV3-1/TRBV3-2|TRBJ2-7
CASSQDKSYEQYF
TGTGCCAGCAGCCAAGATAAATCCTACGAGCAGTACTTC
>16|TRBD2|.|TRBV5-4|TRBJ2-5
CASSTPSGGAFETQYF
TGTGCCAGCAGCACCCCTAGCGGGGGGGCCTTTGAGACCCAGTACTTC
>15|TRBD1|.|TRBV5-1|TRBJ1-1
CASSWMPGQGSEAFF
TGCGCCAGCAGCTGGATGCCGGGACAGGGGTCTGAAGCTTTCTTT
>13|.|.|TRBV30|TRBJ2-3
CAWNVAGTDTQYF
TGTGCCTGGAATGTAGCGGGCACAGATACGCAGTATTTT
>14|.|.|TRBV2|TRBJ1-2
CASSEQAYSYGYTF
TGTGCCAGCAGTGAGCAGGCCTACAGCTATGGCTACACCTTC
>14|.|.|TRBV6-5|TRBJ1-6
CASAPGHANSPLHF
TGTGCCAGCGCCCCGGGACATGCTAATTCACCCCTCCACTTT
>16|TRBD1|once|TRBV19|TRBJ2-1
CASSGPGTGSYNEQFF
TGTGCCAGTAGTGGACCCGGGACAGGCTCCTACAATGAGCAGTTCTTC
>16|.|few|TRBV3-1/TRBV3-2|TRBJ2-7
CASSHGHEGLHYEQYF
TGTGCCAGCAGCCATGGACACGAAGGGCTACACTACGAGCAGTACTTC
>12|.|.|TRBV30|TRBJ1-2
CAWSAGIYGYTF
TGTGCCTGGAGTGCGGGGATCTATGGCTACACCTTC
>15|TRBD2|.|TRBV28|TRBJ2-3
CASRNLAAGTDTQYF
TGTGCCAGCAGAAACCTAGCGGCCGGCACAGATACGCAGTATTTT
>14|.|.|TRBV5-1|TRBJ2-3
CASSSTGHTDTQYF
TGCGCCAGCAGCTCAACAGGGCACACAGATACGCAGTATTTT
>11|.|.|TRBV9|TRBJ1-2
CASRGPYGYTF
TGTGCCAGCAGGGGGCCCTATGGCTACACCTTC
>12|.|.|TRBV6-5|TRBJ2-5
CASSAQEETQYF
TGTGCCTCAAGCGCACAGGAAGAGACCCAGTACTTC